What follows is one TCR beta chain and its context. These data come from a study of blood T cell repertoires in COVID-19. Whole-study context: The origin of the acute and convalescent COVID-19 samples was the United States, Italy and Spain. T cells, B-cell-depleted T cells, or PBMCs provided the cDNA or gDNA that served as material.

Methods used by the authors: Researchers report that nucleated cell counts were estimated from reference gene primer amplification. Method: immunoSEQ multiplex PCR; TCRdb's copy keeps in-frame clones and lacks some. V and J calls and clone size are copied from that table; D and trimming were computed from the DNA. Of 150,000 to 180,000 clones listed, approximately 80% were seen once; the top ten hold around 10%. Seattle's cohort entered during active infection and was followed longitudinally. The material sequenced was peripheral blood. The sequence came from a woman aged 55-69 years with COVID-19, enrolled during active disease.

CDR3 protein: CASRRDRGRFLSNQPQHF. The CDR3 DNA sequence: TGTGCAAGTCGCCGGGACAGGGGGCGTTTCTTGAGCAATCAGCCCCAGCATTTT. This chain uses TRBV12-2 with TRBJ1-5; no check of the table's D call, TRBD1, against the DNA was made. TRBV12-2 is a pseudogene. CDR3 length equals 18 residues.